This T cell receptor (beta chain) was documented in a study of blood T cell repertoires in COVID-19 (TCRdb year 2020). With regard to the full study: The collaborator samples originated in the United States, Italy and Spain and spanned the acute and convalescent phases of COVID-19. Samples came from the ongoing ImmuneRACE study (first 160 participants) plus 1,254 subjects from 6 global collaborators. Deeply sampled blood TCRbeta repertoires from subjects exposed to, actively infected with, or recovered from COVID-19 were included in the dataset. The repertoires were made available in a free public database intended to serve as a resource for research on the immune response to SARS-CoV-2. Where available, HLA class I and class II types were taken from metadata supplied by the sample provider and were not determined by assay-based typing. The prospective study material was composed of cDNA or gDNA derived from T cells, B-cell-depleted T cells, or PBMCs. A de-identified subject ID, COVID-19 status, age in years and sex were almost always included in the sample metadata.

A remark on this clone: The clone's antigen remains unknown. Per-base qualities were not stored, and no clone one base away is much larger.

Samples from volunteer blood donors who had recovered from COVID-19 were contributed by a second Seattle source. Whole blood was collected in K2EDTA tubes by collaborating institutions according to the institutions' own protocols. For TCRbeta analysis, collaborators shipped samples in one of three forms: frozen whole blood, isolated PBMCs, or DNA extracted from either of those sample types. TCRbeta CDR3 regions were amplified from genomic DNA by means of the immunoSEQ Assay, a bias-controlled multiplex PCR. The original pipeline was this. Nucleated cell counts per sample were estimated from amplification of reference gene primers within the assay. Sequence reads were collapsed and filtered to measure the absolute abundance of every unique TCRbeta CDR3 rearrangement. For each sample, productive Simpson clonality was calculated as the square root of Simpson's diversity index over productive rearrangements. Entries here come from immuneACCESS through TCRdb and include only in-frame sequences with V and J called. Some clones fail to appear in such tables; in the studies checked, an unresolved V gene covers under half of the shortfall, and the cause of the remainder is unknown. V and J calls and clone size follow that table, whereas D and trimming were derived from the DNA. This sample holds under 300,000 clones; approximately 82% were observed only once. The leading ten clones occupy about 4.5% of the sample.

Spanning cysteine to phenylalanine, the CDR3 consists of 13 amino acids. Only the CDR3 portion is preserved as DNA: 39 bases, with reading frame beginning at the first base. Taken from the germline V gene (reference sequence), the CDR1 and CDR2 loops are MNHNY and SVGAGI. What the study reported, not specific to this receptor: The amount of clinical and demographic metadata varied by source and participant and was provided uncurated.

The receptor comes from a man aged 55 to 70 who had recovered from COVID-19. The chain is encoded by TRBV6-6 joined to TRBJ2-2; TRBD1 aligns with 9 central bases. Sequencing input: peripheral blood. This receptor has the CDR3 CAAGQGPTGELFF. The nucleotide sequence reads TGTGCAGCGGGACAGGGACCCACCGGGGAGCTGTTTTTT.